Presented here are 19 T cell receptor beta chains from one specimen sequenced in a study of beta chain features in type 1 diabetes (dated by TCRdb to 2016 to 2019). Library construction relied on the immunoSEQ multiplex PCR assay. The entire isolated RNA was reverse transcribed using the High Capacity cDNA Reverse Transcription Kit, and thus expressed TCRB transcripts were sequenced. In its TCRdb copy, this immuneACCESS table keeps in-frame sequences only and misses some clones. Where compared with another copy, unresolved V genes explain less than half of these, and the others have no known cause. The sample table lists about 24,000 clones, roughly 69% of them with a count of one. Of the sample, approximately 2.1% is held by the ten largest clones. Sequencing used Tregs from blood. The cell subset or site label on this specimen signifies: regulatory CD4+ T cells. These receptors were collected from a woman aged 40 to 50 in good health.

This clone turned up a few times. The chain joins TRBV6-5 to TRBJ2-5; D is perhaps TRBD2 (6 bases). Trimming removed 0 bases at V and 2 bases at J, with 7 bases between. This CDR3 has 14 amino acids. Germline V CDR1 and CDR2: MNHEY, SVGAGI. CDR3 loop: CASSYSRGQETQYF. The DNA for the CDR3 is TGTGCCAGCAGTTACTCTCGGGGGCAAGAGACCCAGTACTTC.

The chain is built from TRBV29-1 and TRBJ2-1, with D possibly matching TRBD2 (6 bases). Germline lookup yields CDR1 SQVTM and CDR2 ANQGSEA. There are 11 residues in the CDR3. The germline V and J ends were trimmed by 7 bases and 4 bases, with 8 bases remaining between them. The CDR3 here is CSGGAYNEQFF. CDR3 DNA: TGCAGCGGCGGGGCTTACAATGAGCAGTTCTTC.

The rearrangement uses TRBV7-9 and TRBJ2-7; TRBD2 aligns across 9 bases. The CDR3 is 15 residues long. Germline V gene sequence: CDR1 SEHNR, CDR2 FQNEAQ (reference sequence). V lost 5 bases, J lost 5 bases, and 10 bases stayed unmatched. The CDR3: CASSLPTSGGHEQYF. The CDR3 coding sequence is TGTGCCAGCAGCCTACCGACTAGCGGAGGCCACGAGCAGTACTTC.

The CDR3 region is CASSLEQGVGTGELFF. In nucleotides, the CDR3 is TGTGCCAGCAGCTTAGAGCAGGGCGTCGGCACCGGGGAGCTGTTTTTT. V and J are TRBV11-3 and TRBJ2-2; tentative D call: TRBD1 (5 bases). In germline, CDR1 is SGHNT, CDR2 YENEEA. The CDR3 has 16 residues. V dropped 0 bases and J dropped 4 bases, with 12 bases sitting between them.

The chain recombines TRBV5-1 with TRBJ2-7, with 10 nucleotides matching TRBD1. The germline V gene encodes CDR1 SGHRS and CDR2 YFSETQ. CDR3 size: 14 residues. After removal of 2 bases from V and 2 bases from J, the junction contained 1 base not matched to a gene. CDR3 in DNA: TGCGCCAGCAGCTTCGACAGGGGGCCCTACGAGCAGTACTTC. The encoded protein is CASSFDRGPYEQYF. Using reference TRBV5-1 and TRBJ2-7 for the parts outside the CDR3, the full variable domain is KAGVTQTPRYLIKTRGQQVTLSCSPISGHRSVSWYQQTPGQGLQFLFEYFSETQRNKGNFPGRFSGRQFSNSRSEMNVSTLELGDSALYLCASSFDRGPYEQYFGPGTRLTVT.

This clone is medium-sized within its sample. The rearrangement links TRBV6-6 to TRBJ2-2, with 7 bases fitting TRBD1. V gave up 5 bases and J gave up 4 bases; unmatched junction bases: 4. The CDR3 consists of 14 residues. The germline V gene encodes CDR1 MNHNY and CDR2 SVGAGI (reference sequence). In DNA, the CDR3 is TGTGCCAGCAGTCGAGGGACAGCCACCGGGGAGCTGTTTTTT. Translation gives CASSRGTATGELFF.

This clone was observed a handful of times. This sample also contains other DNA sequences that code for the same CDR3. The rearrangement joins TRBV7-2 to TRBJ2-3, with D possibly being TRBD2 (5 bases). Trimming removed 1 base at V and 0 bases at J, with 11 bases between. The CDR3 spans 16 residues. The germline V gene has CDR1 SGHTA and CDR2 FQGNSA. CDR3 nucleotides: TGTGCCAGCAGCTTAGGACGGCTAGCTAGCACAGATACGCAGTATTTT. Protein: CASSLGRLASTDTQYF. The full variable domain, rest sourced from reference TRBV7-2 and TRBJ2-3, is GAGVSQSPSNKVTEKGKDVELRCDPISGHTALYWYRQSLGQGLEFLIYFQGNSAPDKSGLPSDRFSAERTGGSVSTLTIQRTQQEDSAVYLCASSLGRLASTDTQYFGPGTRLTVL.

This sequence joins TRBV10-2 and TRBJ1-3, with D perhaps TRBD1 (5 bases). Germline V lookup: CDR1 WSHSY, CDR2 SAAADI. The CDR3 is 14 residues long. The V end lost 6 bases, the J end lost 0 bases, and 9 bases lay between the germline ends. The DNA of the CDR3 is TGCGCCAGCAGGGGGCCGAGCTCTGGAAACACCATATATTTT. The encoded protein is CASRGPSSGNTIYF.

The chain is built from TRBV5-1 and TRBJ2-1; the D is unclear. CDR3 length equals 15 residues. V lost 2 bases to trimming and J lost 0 bases, with 9 bases between them. CDR1 is SGHRS, CDR2 YFSETQ, per germline. The CDR3 region is CASSLTLSSYNEQFF. The CDR3 DNA reads TGCGCCAGCAGCTTAACCTTGAGCTCCTACAATGAGCAGTTCTTC. Combining the CDR3 with reference TRBV5-1 and TRBJ2-1 gives the whole variable domain KAGVTQTPRYLIKTRGQQVTLSCSPISGHRSVSWYQQTPGQGLQFLFEYFSETQRNKGNFPGRFSGRQFSNSRSEMNVSTLELGDSALYLCASSLTLSSYNEQFFGPGTRLTVL.

The rearrangement uses TRBV14 and TRBJ2-7; D is possibly TRBD2 (7 bases). Germline V gene lookup returns CDR1 SGHDN and CDR2 FVKESK. This CDR3 is 14 amino acids long. V gave up 5 bases and J gave up 8 bases, with 19 bases separating them. The CDR3 DNA reads TGTGCCAGCAGCTACCATAGGGGGGGATCTAAGCAGTACTTC. Translated: CASSYHRGGSKQYF.

Sample share makes this clone medium-sized. This chain links TRBV7-6 with TRBJ2-3, with no clear D. The CDR3 extends over 13 amino acids. Trimming took 4 bases from V and 4 from J, leaving 9 bases between them. CDR1 and CDR2 from the germline V gene are SGHVS and FNYEAQ. The CDR3 bases are TGTGCCAGCAGCTACTCCATGTCAGATACGCAGTATTTT. This translates into CASSYSMSDTQYF.

CDR3 sequence reads: CASSLTGAGNTIYF. CDR3 sequence (DNA): TGCGCCAGCAGCTTAACAGGGGCCGGAAACACCATATATTTT. The chain carries TRBV5-1 and TRBJ1-3; 7 bases match TRBD1. CDR1 and CDR2 from the germline V gene are SGHRS and YFSETQ. This CDR3 has 14 residues. The trim removed 2 bases at V and 4 bases at J, leaving 3 bases unmatched.

V gene TRBV19 combines with J gene TRBJ2-7, with 7 bases aligning to TRBD1. The length of the CDR3 is 16 residues. The V segment lost 1 base and the J segment 4 bases; nucleotides outside the gene matches: 10. Germline V gene lookup returns CDR1 LNHDA and CDR2 SQIVND (reference sequence). The CDR3 region has the DNA TGTGCCAGTAGTATAGTAAGAGGCGGACAGGCGTACGAGCAGTACTTC. It encodes CASSIVRGGQAYEQYF. Variable domain in full (rest from reference TRBV19 and TRBJ2-7): DGGITQSPKYLFRKEGQNVTLSCEQNLNHDAMYWYRQDPGQGLRLIYYSQIVNDFQKGDIAEGYSVSREKKESFPLTVTSAQKNPTAFYLCASSIVRGGQAYEQYFGPGTRLTVT.

This rearrangement joins TRBV6-5 to TRBJ1-2, with TRBD1 matching over 8 bases. Germline V CDR1 and CDR2: MNHEY, SVGAGI. Trimming took 2 bases from V and 7 from J; bases not matched to a gene: 6. The CDR3 is 14 amino acids. CDR3 in amino acids: CASSYLRTGSGYTF. The CDR3 region has the DNA TGTGCCAGCAGTTACCTTAGGACAGGGTCTGGCTACACCTTC.

V and J are TRBV9 and TRBJ2-5; 8 bases are shared with TRBD2. Trimming removed 4 bases from V and 5 bases from J; junction bases left unmatched: 10. Germline values: CDR1 SGDLS, CDR2 YYNGEE. The CDR3 extends over 15 amino acids. As DNA, the CDR3 is TGTGCCAGCAGCAAAACGGGGGGGCCTCGGGAGACCCAGTACTTC. Translated: CASSKTGGPRETQYF.

The V and J genes are TRBV10-3 and TRBJ2-2; D is perhaps TRBD1 (6 bases). CDR3 length equals 16 residues. V gave up 4 bases and J gave up 6 bases, with 18 bases separating them. Germline V gene sequence: CDR1 ENHRY, CDR2 SYGVKD. This CDR3 is CAISAGQGSNAGELFF. The CDR3 DNA reads TGTGCCATCAGTGCGGGCCAGGGGTCCAATGCCGGGGAGCTGTTTTTT.

Judged by abundance, this clone is medium-sized. This chain connects TRBV10-3 to TRBJ1-2; TRBD1 aligns across 10 bases. The CDR3 consists of 15 residues. The trim removed 4 bases at V and 4 bases at J, leaving 6 bases unmatched. The germline CDR1 and CDR2 sequences are ENHRY and SYGVKD. The CDR3 here is CAISGGDRGAYGYTF. The CDR3, as DNA: TGTGCCATCAGTGGTGGGGACAGGGGAGCCTATGGCTACACCTTC.

The chain employs TRBV5-1 and TRBJ2-3; 10 bases match TRBD2. Germline CDR1 is SGHRS and CDR2 is YFSETQ. V was pared by 4 bases and J by 2 bases, with 7 bases of the junction left unmatched. This CDR3 comprises 16 residues. The CDR3 is CASSIRTSGPTDTQYF. CDR3 nucleotide sequence: TGCGCCAGCAGCATCAGGACTAGCGGACCCACAGATACGCAGTATTTT.

This clone has only one observation. The chain is built from TRBV5-1 and TRBJ2-5; D ambiguous. Germline assignment: CDR1 SGHRS and CDR2 YFSETQ. The CDR3 spans 12 residues. Trimming removed 4 bases from V and 5 bases from J, with 9 bases in between. The CDR3 coding sequence is TGCGCCAGCAGCCCCTCGGTTGAGACCCAGTACTTC. Its translation: CASSPSVETQYF.